The clone carrying this TCR beta chain has more than one count but fewer than ten. This sample was taken from a study of identifying expanded T cells in peripheral blood. The V and J ends lost 2 bases and 7 bases respectively, with 14 bases between them. The V gene's germline CDR1 is SEHNR and CDR2 FQNEAQ (reference sequence). This CDR3 is 15 amino acids long. Healthy donors had no documented immune events, such as infections, while sampled. Clones were sequenced by immunoSEQ multiplex PCR, and TCRdb holds only the in-frame ones, with some missing. Of around 100,000 clones listed, 80% to 90% are singletons.

Sequencing used blood. This chain links TRBV7-9 with TRBJ1-4; D not resolved. The sequence came from a person aged 18-70 years in good health. The CDR3 nucleotides are TGTGCCAGCAGCTTAACTCCACTTCTAGGTGAAAAACTGTTTTTT. It codes for CASSLTPLLGEKLFF.